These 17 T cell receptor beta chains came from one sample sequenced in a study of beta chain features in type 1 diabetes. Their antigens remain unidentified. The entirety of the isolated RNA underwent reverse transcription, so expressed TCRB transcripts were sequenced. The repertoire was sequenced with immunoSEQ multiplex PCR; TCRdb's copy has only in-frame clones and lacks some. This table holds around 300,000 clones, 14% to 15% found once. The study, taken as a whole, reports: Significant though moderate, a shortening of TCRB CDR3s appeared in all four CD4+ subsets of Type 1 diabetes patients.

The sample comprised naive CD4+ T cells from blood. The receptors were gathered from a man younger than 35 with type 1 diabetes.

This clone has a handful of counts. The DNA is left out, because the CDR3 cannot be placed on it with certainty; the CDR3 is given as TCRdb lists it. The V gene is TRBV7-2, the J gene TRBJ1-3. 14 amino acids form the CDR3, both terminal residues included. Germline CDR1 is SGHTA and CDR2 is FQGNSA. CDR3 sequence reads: CASSSVARGNPLDF.

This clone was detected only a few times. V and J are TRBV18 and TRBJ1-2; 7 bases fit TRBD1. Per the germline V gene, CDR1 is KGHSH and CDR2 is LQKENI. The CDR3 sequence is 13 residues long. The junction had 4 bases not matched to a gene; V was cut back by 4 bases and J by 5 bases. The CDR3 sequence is CASSQDRAYGYTF. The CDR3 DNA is TGTGCCAGCTCACAAGACAGGGCATATGGCTACACCTTC.

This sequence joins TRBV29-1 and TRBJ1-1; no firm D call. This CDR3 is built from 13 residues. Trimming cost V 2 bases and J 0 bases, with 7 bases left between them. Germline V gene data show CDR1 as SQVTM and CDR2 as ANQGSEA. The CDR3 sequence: CSVERHLNTEAFF. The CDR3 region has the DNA TGCAGCGTTGAACGACATTTGAACACTGAAGCTTTCTTT.

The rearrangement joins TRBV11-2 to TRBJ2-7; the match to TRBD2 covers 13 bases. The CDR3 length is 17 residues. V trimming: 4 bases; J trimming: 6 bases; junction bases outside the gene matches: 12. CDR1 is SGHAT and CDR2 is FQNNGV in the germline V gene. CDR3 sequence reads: CASSSGTSGVKRSEQYF. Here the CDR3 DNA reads TGTGCCAGCAGCTCCGGGACTAGCGGGGTAAAAAGGAGCGAGCAGTACTTC.

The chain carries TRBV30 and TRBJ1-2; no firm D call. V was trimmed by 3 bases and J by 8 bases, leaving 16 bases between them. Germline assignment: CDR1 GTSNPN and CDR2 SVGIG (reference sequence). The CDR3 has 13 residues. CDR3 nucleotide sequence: TGTGCCTGGAGAACTAGAGGCCTTGGCGGCTACACCTTC. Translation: CAWRTRGLGGYTF.

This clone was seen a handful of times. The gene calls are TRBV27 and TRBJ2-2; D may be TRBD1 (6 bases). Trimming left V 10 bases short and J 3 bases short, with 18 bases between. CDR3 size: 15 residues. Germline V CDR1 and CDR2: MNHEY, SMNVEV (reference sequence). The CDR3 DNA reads TGTGCCACCAAGCAAGGACAGACCTACACCGGGGAGCTGTTTTTT. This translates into CATKQGQTYTGELFF.

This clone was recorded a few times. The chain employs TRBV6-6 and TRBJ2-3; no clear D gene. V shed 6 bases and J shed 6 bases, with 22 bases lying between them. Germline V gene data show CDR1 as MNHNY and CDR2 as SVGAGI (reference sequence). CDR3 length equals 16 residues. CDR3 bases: TGTGCCAGCAGGCCCCCCCGCCCGGCCGTCGGGGATACGCAGTATTTT. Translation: CASRPPRPAVGDTQYF.

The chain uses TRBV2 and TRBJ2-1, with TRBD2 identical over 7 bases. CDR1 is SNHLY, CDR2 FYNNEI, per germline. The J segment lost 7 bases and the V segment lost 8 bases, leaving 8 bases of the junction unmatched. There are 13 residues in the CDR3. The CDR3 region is CASRRDYLNEQFF. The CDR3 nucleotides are TGTGCCAGCCGCCGGGACTACTTAAATGAGCAGTTCTTC.

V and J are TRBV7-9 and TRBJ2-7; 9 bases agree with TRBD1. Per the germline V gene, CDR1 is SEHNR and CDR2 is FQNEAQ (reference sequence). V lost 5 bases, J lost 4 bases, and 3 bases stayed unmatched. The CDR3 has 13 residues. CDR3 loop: CASSPGTGYEQYF. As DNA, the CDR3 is TGTGCCAGCAGCCCCGGGACAGGGTACGAGCAGTACTTC.

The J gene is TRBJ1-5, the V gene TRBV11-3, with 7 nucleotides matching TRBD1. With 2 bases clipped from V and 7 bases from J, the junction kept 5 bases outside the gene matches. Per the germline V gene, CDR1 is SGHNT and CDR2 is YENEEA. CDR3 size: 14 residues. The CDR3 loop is CASSLQGGGQPQHF. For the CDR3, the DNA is TGTGCCAGCAGCTTACAGGGGGGCGGGCAGCCCCAGCATTTT.

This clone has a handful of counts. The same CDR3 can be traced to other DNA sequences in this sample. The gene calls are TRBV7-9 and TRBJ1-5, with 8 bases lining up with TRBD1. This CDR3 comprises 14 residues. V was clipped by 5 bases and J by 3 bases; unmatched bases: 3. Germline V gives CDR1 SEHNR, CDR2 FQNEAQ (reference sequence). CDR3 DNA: TGTGCCAGCAGCCGGGGACAGGTCAATCAGCCCCAGCATTTT. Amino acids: CASSRGQVNQPQHF.

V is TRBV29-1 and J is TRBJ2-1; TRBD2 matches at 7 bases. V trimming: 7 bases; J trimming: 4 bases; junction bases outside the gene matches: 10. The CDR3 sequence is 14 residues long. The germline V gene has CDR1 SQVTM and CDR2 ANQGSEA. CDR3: CSASQSGEYNEQFF. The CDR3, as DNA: TGCAGCGCTTCCCAAAGCGGGGAATACAATGAGCAGTTCTTC.

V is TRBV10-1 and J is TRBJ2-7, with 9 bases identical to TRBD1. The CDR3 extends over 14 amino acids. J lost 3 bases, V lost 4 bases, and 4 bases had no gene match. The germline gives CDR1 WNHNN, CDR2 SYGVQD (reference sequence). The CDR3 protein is CASSAGTGIYEQYF. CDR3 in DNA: TGCGCCAGCAGTGCGGGGACAGGGATCTACGAGCAGTACTTC.

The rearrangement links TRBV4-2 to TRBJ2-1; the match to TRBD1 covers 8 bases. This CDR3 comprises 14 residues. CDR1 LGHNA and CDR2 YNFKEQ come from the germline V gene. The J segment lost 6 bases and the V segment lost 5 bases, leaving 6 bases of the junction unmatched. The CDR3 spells CASSSKTGGNEQFF. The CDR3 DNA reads TGTGCCAGCAGCTCCAAAACAGGGGGCAATGAGCAGTTCTTC.

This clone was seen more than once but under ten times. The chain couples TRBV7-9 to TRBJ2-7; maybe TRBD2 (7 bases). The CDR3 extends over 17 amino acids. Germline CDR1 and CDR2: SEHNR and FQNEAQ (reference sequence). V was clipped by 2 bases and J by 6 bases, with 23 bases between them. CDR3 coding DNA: TGTGCCAGCAGCTTACCGAGGGGGGGGCCCGGCACAAGCGAGCAGTACTTC. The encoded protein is CASSLPRGGPGTSEQYF.

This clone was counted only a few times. This CDR3 is CASSLAWREHYNEQFF. For the CDR3, the DNA is TGCGCCAGCAGCTTGGCCTGGCGGGAGCATTACAATGAGCAGTTCTTC. This chain uses TRBV5-1 with TRBJ2-1; TRBD2 agrees at 7 bases. Germline assignment: CDR1 SGHRS and CDR2 YFSETQ. After removal of 0 bases from V and 4 bases from J, the junction contained 7 bases not matched to a gene. The CDR3 loop spans 16 amino acids. The entire variable domain, with the rest obtained from reference TRBV5-1 and TRBJ2-1, is as follows: KAGVTQTPRYLIKTRGQQVTLSCSPISGHRSVSWYQQTPGQGLQFLFEYFSETQRNKGNFPGRFSGRQFSNSRSEMNVSTLELGDSALYLCASSLAWREHYNEQFFGPGTRLTVL.

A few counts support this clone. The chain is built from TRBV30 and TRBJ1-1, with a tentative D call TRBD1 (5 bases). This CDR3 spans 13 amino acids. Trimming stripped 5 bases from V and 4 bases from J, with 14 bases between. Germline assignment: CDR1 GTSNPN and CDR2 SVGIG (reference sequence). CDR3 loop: CAWSHGGATEAFF. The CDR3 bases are TGTGCCTGGTCCCACGGTGGGGCCACTGAAGCTTTCTTT.